The 17 T cell receptor beta chains listed next were all sequenced from one sample in a study of blood T cell repertoires in COVID-19. TCRdb's table, derived via immunoSEQ multiplex PCR, lists solely in-frame clones and lacks some. This sample has about 58,000 clones; 70% to 90% occur once, and the top ten carry under 40%. Source material: peripheral blood. Receptors were obtained from a man in his 60s with COVID-19, enrolled during active disease.

The V gene is TRBV5-5, the J gene TRBJ1-5, with a possible D match to TRBD1 (5 bases). Per germline, CDR1 SGHKS and CDR2 YYEKEE (reference sequence). V was shortened by 3 bases and J by 3 bases, with 16 bases between the two germline ends. This CDR3 spans 16 amino acids. In DNA, the CDR3 is TGTGCCAGCAGCTCTACAGGAGGAGGGTTCAATCAGCCCCAGCATTTT. It specifies CASSSTGGGFNQPQHF.

The chain has TRBV21-1 and TRBJ2-7; the table's TRBD1 call for D was not verified on the DNA. TRBV21-1 is a listed pseudogene. The CDR3 sequence is 12 residues long. DNA for the CDR3: TGTGCCGGTAACAGGGGGGGGTACGAGCAGTACTTC. Its protein product is CAGNRGGYEQYF.

The chain couples TRBV19 to TRBJ2-3; no reliable D call. This CDR3 contains 13 residues. CDR1 is LNHDA, CDR2 SQIVND, per germline (reference sequence). Trimming cost V 7 bases and J 1 base, with 9 bases left between them. The CDR3 reads CASKQVGTDTQYF. CDR3 coding DNA: TGTGCCAGTAAGCAGGTTGGCACAGATACGCAGTATTTT.

V gene TRBV7-8 combines with J gene TRBJ1-4; 7 nucleotides align to TRBD1. J lost 4 bases, V lost 5 bases, and 7 bases had no gene match. The CDR3 is made up of 15 amino acids. Germline values: CDR1 SGHVS, CDR2 FQNEAQ. CDR3 sequence (DNA): TGTGCCAGCAGCCCTCAGGGGGGTGGTAATGAAAAACTGTTTTTT. Its protein product is CASSPQGGGNEKLFF.

The chain uses TRBV27 and TRBJ2-1, with D possibly matching TRBD2 (5 bases). Germline V gene sequence: CDR1 MNHEY, CDR2 SMNVEV (reference sequence). The CDR3 length is 13 residues. V dropped 4 bases and J dropped 10 bases, with 14 bases sitting between them. CDR3 residues: CASSSGLLWEQFF. DNA for the CDR3: TGTGCCAGCAGTTCTGGACTCCTCTGGGAGCAGTTCTTC.

The chain uses TRBV7-6 and TRBJ1-5, with 10 bases identical to TRBD1. Trimming cost V 4 bases and J 9 bases; bases outside gene matches: 6. CDR1 is SGHVS and CDR2 is FNYEAQ in the germline V gene. CDR3 length equals 14 residues. The CDR3 region has the DNA TGTGCCAGCAGCTCGGGACAGGGGTTGGTGCCCCAGCATTTT. Residues: CASSSGQGLVPQHF.

This chain joins TRBV11-3 and TRBJ1-1, with 12 bases matching TRBD1. The CDR3 runs 13 residues. Per the germline V gene, CDR1 is SGHNT and CDR2 is YENEEA. Unmatched junction bases numbered 4, after V lost 4 bases and J lost 10 bases. The DNA of the CDR3 is TGTGCCAGCAGCTACGGGACAGGGGGCATAGCTTTCTTT. Amino acid sequence: CASSYGTGGIAFF.

The chain recombines TRBV11-3 with TRBJ1-1; TRBD1 agrees at 10 bases. V was pared by 1 base and J by 2 bases, with 13 bases of the junction left unmatched. This CDR3 is built from 19 residues. Germline V gives CDR1 SGHNT, CDR2 YENEEA. As DNA, the CDR3 is TGTGCCAGCAGCTTAGGTGTGGGGGGACAGGGGATTGGAAACACTGAAGCTTTCTTT. The encoded protein is CASSLGVGGQGIGNTEAFF. Full variable domain (missing parts from reference TRBV11-3 and TRBJ1-1): EAGVVQSPRYKIIEKKQPVAFWCNPISGHNTLYWYLQNLGQGPELLIRYENEEAVDDSQLPKDRFSAERLKGVDSTLKIQPAELGDSAVYLCASSLGVGGQGIGNTEAFFGQGTRLTVV.

The chain recombines TRBV13 with TRBJ2-6, with TRBD2 identical over 10 bases. Unmatched junction bases numbered 9, after V lost 5 bases and J lost 2 bases. The CDR3 length is 18 residues. Germline assignment: CDR1 PRHDT and CDR2 FYEKMQ (reference sequence). The CDR3 DNA follows: TGTGCCAGCAGCGAGCTTAGCGGGGGGCAGACTGGGGCCAACGTCCTGACTTTC. As protein: CASSELSGGQTGANVLTF.

The genes are TRBV5-1 and TRBJ2-3; maybe TRBD1 (6 bases). V lost 4 bases, J lost 0 bases, and 15 bases lay in between. The CDR3 spans 16 residues. CDR1 and CDR2 from the germline V gene are SGHRS and YFSETQ. CDR3 protein: CASSLRTASSTDTQYF. CDR3 in DNA: TGCGCCAGCAGCCTTCGGACAGCGTCTAGCACAGATACGCAGTATTTT.

The gene calls are TRBV18 and TRBJ1-5, with TRBD1 as a possible D gene (6 bases). The CDR3 has 15 residues. Trimming left V 3 bases short and J 0 bases short, with 9 bases between. Germline CDR1 is KGHSH and CDR2 is LQKENI. The CDR3 nucleotides read TGTGCCAGCTCACCGAGGACAGATAGCAATCAGCCCCAGCATTTT. Protein sequence: CASSPRTDSNQPQHF.

The chain has TRBV29-1 and TRBJ2-7; possibly TRBD1 for D (5 bases). The CDR3 is 12 residues long. Germline values: CDR1 SQVTM, CDR2 ANQGSEA. V lost 3 bases, J lost 2 bases, and 8 bases lay in between. The CDR3 sequence: CSVDDSAYEQYF. The CDR3 nucleotides are TGCAGCGTTGATGACAGCGCCTACGAGCAGTACTTC.

This rearrangement joins TRBV5-1 to TRBJ2-1, with 13 bases matching TRBD2. J was trimmed by 7 bases and V by 0 bases; bases with no gene match: 4. Germline loops: CDR1 SGHRS, CDR2 YFSETQ. The CDR3 contains 16 residues. CDR3 loop: CASSLGGTSGMNEQFF. CDR3 nucleotides: TGCGCCAGCAGCTTGGGGGGGACTAGCGGGATGAATGAGCAGTTCTTC.

The chain couples TRBV5-1 to TRBJ2-7; D gene unclear. CDR1 is SGHRS and CDR2 is YFSETQ in the germline V gene. Trimming removed 7 bases at V and 1 base at J, with 3 bases between. The CDR3 extends over 10 amino acids. CDR3: CASHSYEQYF. The CDR3 bases are TGCGCCAGCCATTCCTACGAGCAGTACTTC. Variable domain in full (rest from reference TRBV5-1 and TRBJ2-7): KAGVTQTPRYLIKTRGQQVTLSCSPISGHRSVSWYQQTPGQGLQFLFEYFSETQRNKGNFPGRFSGRQFSNSRSEMNVSTLELGDSALYLCASHSYEQYFGPGTRLTVT.

J is TRBJ1-2 and V is TRBV7-2, with no clear D. The germline V gene encodes CDR1 SGHTA and CDR2 FQGNSA. The CDR3 has 13 amino acids. Trimming shortened V by 4 bases and J by 7 bases, and 13 bases separated the two germline ends. This CDR3 is CASSSTRHGGYTF. DNA for the CDR3: TGTGCCAGCAGCTCAACCAGGCACGGTGGCTACACCTTC.

J is TRBJ1-4 and V is TRBV4-1; 7 nucleotides align to TRBD1. The CDR3 loop spans 18 amino acids. CDR1 and CDR2 (germline): MGHRA, YSYEKL. V shed 0 bases and J 0 bases; nucleotides not matched to a gene: 7. Here the CDR3 reads CASSQDRDRASTNEKLFF. CDR3 coding DNA: TGCGCCAGCAGCCAAGACAGGGACAGAGCTTCAACTAATGAAAAACTGTTTTTT.

The rearrangement links TRBV5-1 to TRBJ2-7, with 9 nucleotides matching TRBD1. The V segment lost 4 bases and the J segment 5 bases; nucleotides outside the gene matches: 7. The germline V gene encodes CDR1 SGHRS and CDR2 YFSETQ. The CDR3 runs to 14 residues. The CDR3 protein is CASSVGTGRDEQYF. In DNA form, the CDR3 reads TGCGCCAGCAGCGTAGGGACAGGGAGGGACGAGCAGTACTTC. The full variable domain, its missing parts supplied by reference TRBV5-1 and TRBJ2-7, is KAGVTQTPRYLIKTRGQQVTLSCSPISGHRSVSWYQQTPGQGLQFLFEYFSETQRNKGNFPGRFSGRQFSNSRSEMNVSTLELGDSALYLCASSVGTGRDEQYFGPGTRLTVT.